In this sample, the clone carrying this TCR beta chain turned up a few times. The entry originates in a study of response to subunit inactivated influenza vaccine. The CDR3 runs to 15 residues. The germline V gene has CDR1 SGHVS and CDR2 FQNEAQ. Trimming stripped 5 bases from V and 2 bases from J, with 12 bases between. In TCRdb, the RT-PCR reads were re-called with MiXCR into one record per CDR3 protein. The table records 500,000 to 550,000 distinct CDR3 sequences, roughly 25% of them present only once. The sample was also reused in another study, on T cells expressing NK-cell markers. That study reports: As the method of synthesis, 5'RACE template switching with UMIs yielded TCR beta cDNA. Of eight sequenced donors, seven were HCMV-seropositive and one HCMV-seronegative. Restriction of sorting to alpha-beta TCR T cells was accomplished in several experiments using an anti-gamma-delta TCR antibody. These same clonotypes (in a handful of donors) also led the CD3+CD56-NKG2C+ fraction. Certain NKG2C+ T cell clones were expanded, and their HCMV specificity remained unclear.

Sequences were derived from CD4+ T cells sorted from PBMCs, sampled roughly 13 days after vaccination. This receptor was identified in a middle-aged man who received an inactivated influenza vaccine. V is TRBV7-8 and J is TRBJ2-2, with D perhaps matching TRBD1 (6 bases). CDR3 nucleotide sequence: TGTGCCAGCAGCCAAAGGGGGAGTAACACCGGGGAGCTGTTTTTT. It encodes CASSQRGSNTGELFF.